This T cell receptor (beta chain) was sequenced during a study of T cell repertoires in cytomegalovirus infection. In the study overall: Both a matching HLA type and CMV infection were indicated by public TCR beta signatures.

Each CDR3 protein gets one entry after TCRdb re-called the reads with MiXCR. Among roughly 570,000 distinct CDR3 sequences listed, approximately 40% were seen once. As to this clonotype: Its antigen is not identified.

This CDR3 region has 15 residues. V shed 2 bases, J shed 6 bases, and the junction held 4 bases outside the gene matches. Germline-derived CDR1 and CDR2 are MGHRA and YSYEKL. The clonotype was recovered from a human donor in good health (CMV status not recorded). Some clones in this sample may be carry-over from other donors' samples. The material sequenced was cultured PBMCs, taken from culture after CMV antigen stimulation. The chain recombines TRBV4-1 with TRBJ1-5; 10 positions match TRBD1. CDR3 region: CASSQTRQGAQPQHF. DNA of the CDR3: TGCGCCAGCAGCCAAACTCGACAGGGGGCTCAGCCCCAGCATTTT.